The 9 T cell receptor beta chains below come from one sample, sequenced in a study of T cell responses to AZD1222 COVID-19 vaccine. The repertoire was sequenced with immunoSEQ multiplex PCR; TCRdb's copy has only in-frame clones and lacks some. The table has around 110,000 clones, approximately 85% seen once; the top ten hold roughly 3.7%. The sample in question was peripheral blood, obtained on day 0 of MenACWY control vaccination. The receptors stem from an adult in good health.

This rearrangement joins TRBV6-5 to TRBJ1-1; 8 bases align to TRBD1. V shed 5 bases and J 5 bases; nucleotides not matched to a gene: 7. Germline CDR1 reads MNHEY; CDR2 reads SVGAGI. CDR3 size: 14 residues. Here the CDR3 DNA reads TGTGCCAGCAGTCATCAGGGGGCTACTACTGAAGCTTTCTTT. This sequence encodes CASSHQGATTEAFF.

CDR3 bases: TGTGCCAGCGGGGGCTTTGGCACAGATACGCAGTATTTT. Its protein product is CASGGFGTDTQYF. The V and J genes are TRBV27 and TRBJ2-3; D possibly corresponds to TRBD1 (6 bases). Germline CDR1 MNHEY, CDR2 SMNVEV (reference sequence). V lost 8 bases, J lost 1 base, and 10 bases lay in between. The CDR3 is 13 amino acids.

This sequence joins TRBV15 and TRBJ1-6, with D maybe TRBD1 (5 bases). This CDR3 has 16 residues. Trimming stripped 1 base from V and 5 bases from J, with 12 bases between. CDR1 LNHNV and CDR2 YYDKDF come from the germline V gene (reference sequence). CDR3 nucleotide sequence: TGTGCCACCAGCAGAGCCGGGGCAGCCAATAATTCACCCCTCCACTTT. Protein product: CATSRAGAANNSPLHF.

This clone was observed once. This chain joins TRBV6-2 or TRBV6-3 and TRBJ1-2; D is ambiguous. Trimming shortened V by 3 bases and J by 2 bases, and 7 bases separated the two germline ends. The CDR3 totals 13 residues. Per germline, CDR1 MNHEY and CDR2 SVGEGT. As DNA, the CDR3 is TGTGCCAGCAGTTATCGACAAAACTATGGCTACACCTTC. This codes for CASSYRQNYGYTF.

CDR3 residues: CASSARGQGNNSPLHF. CDR3 bases: TGTGCCAGTAGTGCTCGGGGACAGGGAAATAATTCACCCCTCCACTTT. The chain couples TRBV19 to TRBJ1-6; 9 positions agree with TRBD1. Trimming at V came to 5 bases and at J to 5 bases, leaving 7 bases not matched to a gene. The CDR3 totals 16 residues. Germline V CDR1 and CDR2: LNHDA, SQIVND (reference sequence).

V gene TRBV12-1 combines with J gene TRBJ2-1; the D call in the table, TRBD2, was not verified against the DNA. TRBV12-1 is an annotated pseudogene. The CDR3 is 18 amino acids. The CDR3 DNA reads as TGTGCCAGCGGTTCGGTAGCGGGGGCAAGGTTCTCCTACAATGAGCAGTTCTTC. It translates to CASGSVAGARFSYNEQFF.

This clone was seen only once. This chain connects TRBV14 to TRBJ1-1; D is possibly TRBD1 (5 bases). Looked up from germline, CDR1 is SGHDN and CDR2 is FVKESK. V was clipped by 5 bases and J by 6 bases, with 13 bases between them. The CDR3 totals 13 residues. The CDR3 region is CASSLRGSSEAFF. The CDR3 DNA reads as TGTGCCAGCAGCTTAAGGGGTAGCTCTGAAGCTTTCTTT. The full variable domain, its missing parts supplied by reference TRBV14 and TRBJ1-1, is EAGVTQFPSHSVIEKGQTVTLRCDPISGHDNLYWYRRVMGKEIKFLLHFVKESKQDESGMPNNRFLAERTGGTYSTLKVQPAELEDSGVYFCASSLRGSSEAFFGQGTRLTVV.

J is TRBJ2-1 and V is TRBV10-1; perhaps TRBD1 as D (6 bases). Per germline, CDR1 WNHNN and CDR2 SYGVQD (reference sequence). The CDR3 covers 17 residues. Trimming took 7 bases from V and 6 from J, leaving 25 bases between them. The CDR3 spells CASTKTGRQGDCNEQFF. CDR3 sequence (DNA): TGCGCCAGCACAAAAACAGGGCGGCAGGGTGATTGCAATGAGCAGTTCTTC.

The chain links TRBV28 to TRBJ2-7, with a tentative D call TRBD2 (5 bases). Trimming took off 5 bases at V and 1 base at J, with 18 bases between the two ends. Germline V gene lookup returns CDR1 MDHEN and CDR2 SYDVKM. The CDR3 runs to 16 residues. This CDR3 reads CASSRTIIGGSYEQYF. The CDR3 DNA reads as TGTGCCAGCAGTCGAACAATTATTGGAGGATCCTACGAGCAGTACTTC.